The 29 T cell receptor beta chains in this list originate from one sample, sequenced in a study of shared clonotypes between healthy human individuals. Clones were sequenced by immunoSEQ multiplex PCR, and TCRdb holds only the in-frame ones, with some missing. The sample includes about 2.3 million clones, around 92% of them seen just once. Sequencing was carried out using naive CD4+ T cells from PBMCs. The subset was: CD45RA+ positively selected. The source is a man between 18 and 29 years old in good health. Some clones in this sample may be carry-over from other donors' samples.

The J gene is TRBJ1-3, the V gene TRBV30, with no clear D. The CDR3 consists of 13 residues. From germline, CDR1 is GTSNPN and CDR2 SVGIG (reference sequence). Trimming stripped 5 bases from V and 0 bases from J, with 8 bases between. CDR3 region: CAWDMSSGNTIYF. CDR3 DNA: TGTGCCTGGGACATGAGCTCTGGAAACACCATATATTTT.

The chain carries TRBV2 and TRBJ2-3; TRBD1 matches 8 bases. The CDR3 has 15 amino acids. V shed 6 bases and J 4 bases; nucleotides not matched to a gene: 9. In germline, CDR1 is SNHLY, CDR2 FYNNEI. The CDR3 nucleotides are TGTGCCAGCAGGCCGACAGGGGTCATCGCAGATACGCAGTATTTT. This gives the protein CASRPTGVIADTQYF.

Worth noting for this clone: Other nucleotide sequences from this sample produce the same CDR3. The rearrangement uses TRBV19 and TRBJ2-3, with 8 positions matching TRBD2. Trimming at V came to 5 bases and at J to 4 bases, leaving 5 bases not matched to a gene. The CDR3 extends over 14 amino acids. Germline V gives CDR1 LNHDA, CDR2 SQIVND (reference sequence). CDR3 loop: CASSLAGGADTQYF. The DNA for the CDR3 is TGTGCCAGTAGTCTGGCGGGAGGAGCAGATACGCAGTATTTT.

For the CDR3, the DNA is TGTGCCAGCAGCCAAGGTCGCCCTTATGGCTACACCTTC. Protein product: CASSQGRPYGYTF. The chain carries TRBV28 and TRBJ1-2; D is unclear. The CDR3 sequence is 13 residues long. The V gene's germline CDR1 is MDHEN and CDR2 SYDVKM. Trimming left V 6 bases short and J 5 bases short, with 13 bases between.

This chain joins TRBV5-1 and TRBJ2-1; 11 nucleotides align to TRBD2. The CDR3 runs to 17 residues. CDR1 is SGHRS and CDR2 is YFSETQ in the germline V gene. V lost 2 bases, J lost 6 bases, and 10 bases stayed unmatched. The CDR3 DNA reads TGCGCCAGCAGCTTAACACCGGGACTAGCGGCCGCCAATGAGCAGTTCTTC. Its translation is CASSLTPGLAAANEQFF.

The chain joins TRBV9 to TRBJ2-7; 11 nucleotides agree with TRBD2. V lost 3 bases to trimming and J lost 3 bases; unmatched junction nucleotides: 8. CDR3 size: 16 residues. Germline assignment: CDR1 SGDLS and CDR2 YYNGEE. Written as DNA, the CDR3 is TGTGCCAGCAGCGGAACCGGGACTAGCGGTATCTACGAGCAGTACTTC. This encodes CASSGTGTSGIYEQYF.

The CDR3 loop is CASSIGTGQFYEQYF. The DNA of the CDR3 is TGTGCCAGTAGTATTGGGACAGGGCAATTTTACGAGCAGTACTTC. This sequence joins TRBV19 and TRBJ2-7; TRBD1 aligns across 9 bases. Per germline, CDR1 LNHDA and CDR2 SQIVND (reference sequence). The CDR3 covers 15 residues. The ends lost 3 bases at V and 4 bases at J; junction bases unmatched: 7.

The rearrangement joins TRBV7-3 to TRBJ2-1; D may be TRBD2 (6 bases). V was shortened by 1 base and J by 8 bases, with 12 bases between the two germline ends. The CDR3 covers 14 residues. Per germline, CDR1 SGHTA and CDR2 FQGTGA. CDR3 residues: CASSLNGRAHEQFF. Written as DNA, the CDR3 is TGTGCCAGCAGCTTAAACGGGAGAGCCCATGAGCAGTTCTTC.

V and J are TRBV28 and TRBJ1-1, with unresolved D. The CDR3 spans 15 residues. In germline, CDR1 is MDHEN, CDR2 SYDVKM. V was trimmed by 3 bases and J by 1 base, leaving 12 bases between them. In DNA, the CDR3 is TGTGCCAGCAGTTTCGACCCGGGGAGGAACACTGAAGCTTTCTTT. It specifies CASSFDPGRNTEAFF. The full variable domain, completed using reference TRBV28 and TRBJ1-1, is DVKVTQSSRYLVKRTGEKVFLECVQDMDHENMFWYRQDPGLGLRLIYFSYDVKMKEKGDIPEGYSVSREKKERFSLILESASTNQTSMYLCASSFDPGRNTEAFFGQGTRLTVV.

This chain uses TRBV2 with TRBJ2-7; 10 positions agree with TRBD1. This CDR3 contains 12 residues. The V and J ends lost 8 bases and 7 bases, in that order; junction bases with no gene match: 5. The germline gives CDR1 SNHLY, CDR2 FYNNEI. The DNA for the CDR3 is TGTGCCAGCGCCGGGACAGGGGATGAGCAGTACTTC. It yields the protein CASAGTGDEQYF.

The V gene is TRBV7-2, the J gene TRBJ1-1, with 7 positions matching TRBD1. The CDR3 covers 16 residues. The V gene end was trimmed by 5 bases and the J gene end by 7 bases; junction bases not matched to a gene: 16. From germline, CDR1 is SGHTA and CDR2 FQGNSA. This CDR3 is CASSPRGGLLLSEAFF. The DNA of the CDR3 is TGTGCCAGCAGCCCTAGAGGGGGCCTCCTCCTGAGTGAAGCTTTCTTT.

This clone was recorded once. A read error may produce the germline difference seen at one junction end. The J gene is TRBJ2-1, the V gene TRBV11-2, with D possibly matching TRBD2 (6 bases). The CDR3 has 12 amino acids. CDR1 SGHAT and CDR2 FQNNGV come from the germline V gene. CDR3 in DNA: TGTGCCAGCAGCCTATCCACTACCCCGGGGGTCTTC. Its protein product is CASSLSTTPGVF.

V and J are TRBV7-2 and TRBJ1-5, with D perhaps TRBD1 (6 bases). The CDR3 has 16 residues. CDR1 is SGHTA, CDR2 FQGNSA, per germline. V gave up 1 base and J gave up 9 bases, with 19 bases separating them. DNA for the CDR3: TGTGCCAGCAGCTTAGAAGGAGGGGGGCTCAGGGTGCCCCAGCATTTT. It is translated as CASSLEGGGLRVPQHF.

The CDR3, as DNA: TGTGCCAGCAGCTTAGCGCTTAAGGGACAGCCAAAAGATTTATACAATGAGCAGTTCTTC. This gives the protein CASSLALKGQPKDLYNEQFF. The gene calls are TRBV7-6 and TRBJ2-1; 7 bases are shared with TRBD1. Trimming at V came to 0 bases and at J to 4 bases, leaving 18 bases not matched to a gene. CDR3 length: 20 amino acids. From germline, CDR1 is SGHVS and CDR2 FNYEAQ.

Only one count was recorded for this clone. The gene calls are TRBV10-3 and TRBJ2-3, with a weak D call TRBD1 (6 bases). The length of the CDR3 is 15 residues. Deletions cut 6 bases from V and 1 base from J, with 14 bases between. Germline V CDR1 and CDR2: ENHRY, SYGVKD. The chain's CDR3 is CAISAGGAGTDTQYF. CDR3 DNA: TGTGCCATCAGCGCTGGGGGCGCCGGCACAGATACGCAGTATTTT.

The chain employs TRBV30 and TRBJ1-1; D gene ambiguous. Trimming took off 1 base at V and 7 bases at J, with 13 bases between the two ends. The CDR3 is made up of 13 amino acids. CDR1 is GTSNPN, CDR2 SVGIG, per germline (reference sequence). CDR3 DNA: TGTGCCTGGAGTGACACTACCCGCGGTGAAGCTTTCTTT. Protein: CAWSDTTRGEAFF.

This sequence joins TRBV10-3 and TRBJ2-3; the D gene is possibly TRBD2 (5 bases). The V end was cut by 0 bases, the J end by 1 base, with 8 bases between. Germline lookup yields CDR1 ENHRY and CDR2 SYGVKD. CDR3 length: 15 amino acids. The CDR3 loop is CAISESPSRTDTQYF. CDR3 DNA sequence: TGTGCCATCAGTGAGTCCCCTAGCCGCACAGATACGCAGTATTTT.

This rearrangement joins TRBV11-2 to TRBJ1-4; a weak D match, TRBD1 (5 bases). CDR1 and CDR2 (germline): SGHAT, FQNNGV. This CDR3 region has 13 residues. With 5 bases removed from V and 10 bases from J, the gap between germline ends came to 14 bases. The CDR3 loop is CASSQTAAGKLFF. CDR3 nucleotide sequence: TGTGCCAGCAGCCAGACAGCCGCCGGAAAACTGTTTTTT.

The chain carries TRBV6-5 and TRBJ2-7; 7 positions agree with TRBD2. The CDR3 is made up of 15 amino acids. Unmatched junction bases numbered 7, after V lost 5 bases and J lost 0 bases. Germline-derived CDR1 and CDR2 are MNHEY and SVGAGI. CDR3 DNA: TGTGCCAGCAGTCGCAGCGGGACGAACTCCTACGAGCAGTACTTC. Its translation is CASSRSGTNSYEQYF.

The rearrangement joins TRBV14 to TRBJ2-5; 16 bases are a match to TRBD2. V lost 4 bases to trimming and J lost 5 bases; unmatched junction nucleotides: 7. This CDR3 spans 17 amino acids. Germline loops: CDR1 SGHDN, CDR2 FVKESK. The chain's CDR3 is CASSPGTSGRARETQYF. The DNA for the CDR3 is TGTGCCAGCAGCCCAGGGACTAGCGGGAGGGCCAGGGAGACCCAGTACTTC.

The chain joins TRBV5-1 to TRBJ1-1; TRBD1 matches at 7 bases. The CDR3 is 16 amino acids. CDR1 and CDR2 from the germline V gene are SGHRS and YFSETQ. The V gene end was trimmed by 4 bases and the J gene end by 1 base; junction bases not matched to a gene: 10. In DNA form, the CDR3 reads TGCGCCAGCAGCCCCAGAGCGGGGACAGCGAACACTGAAGCTTTCTTT. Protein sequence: CASSPRAGTANTEAFF. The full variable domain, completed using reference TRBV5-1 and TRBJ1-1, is KAGVTQTPRYLIKTRGQQVTLSCSPISGHRSVSWYQQTPGQGLQFLFEYFSETQRNKGNFPGRFSGRQFSNSRSEMNVSTLELGDSALYLCASSPRAGTANTEAFFGQGTRLTVV.

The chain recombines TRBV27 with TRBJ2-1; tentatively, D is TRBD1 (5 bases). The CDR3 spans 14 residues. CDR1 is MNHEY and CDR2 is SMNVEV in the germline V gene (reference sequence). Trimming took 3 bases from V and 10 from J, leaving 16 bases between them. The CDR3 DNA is TGTGCCAGCAGTTTTGGTCAGTTTTCAGGGGAGCAGTTCTTC. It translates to CASSFGQFSGEQFF.

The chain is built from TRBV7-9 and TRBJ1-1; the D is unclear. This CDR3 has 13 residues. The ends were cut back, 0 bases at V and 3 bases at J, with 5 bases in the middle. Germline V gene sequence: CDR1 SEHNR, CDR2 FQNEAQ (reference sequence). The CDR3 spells CASSLAEDTEAFF. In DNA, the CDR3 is TGTGCCAGCAGCTTAGCGGAGGACACTGAAGCTTTCTTT.

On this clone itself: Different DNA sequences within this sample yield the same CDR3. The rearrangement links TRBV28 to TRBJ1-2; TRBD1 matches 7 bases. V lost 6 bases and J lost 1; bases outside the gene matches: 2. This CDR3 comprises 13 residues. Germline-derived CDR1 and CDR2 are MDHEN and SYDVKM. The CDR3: CASRSGGNYGYTF. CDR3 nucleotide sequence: TGTGCCAGCAGGTCAGGGGGTAACTATGGCTACACCTTC.

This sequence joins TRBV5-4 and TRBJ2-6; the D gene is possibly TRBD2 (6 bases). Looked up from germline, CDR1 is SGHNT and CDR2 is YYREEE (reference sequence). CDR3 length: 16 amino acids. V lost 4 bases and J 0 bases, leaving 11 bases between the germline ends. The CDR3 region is CASSAGTSSGANVLTF. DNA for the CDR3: TGTGCCAGCAGCGCAGGGACTTCCTCTGGGGCCAACGTCCTGACTTTC.

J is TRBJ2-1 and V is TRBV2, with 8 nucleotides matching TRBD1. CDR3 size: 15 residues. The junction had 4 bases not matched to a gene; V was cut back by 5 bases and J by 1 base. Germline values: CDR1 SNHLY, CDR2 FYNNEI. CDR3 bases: TGTGCCAGCAGTCCCGACAGGGGTTCCTACAATGAGCAGTTCTTC. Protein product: CASSPDRGSYNEQFF.

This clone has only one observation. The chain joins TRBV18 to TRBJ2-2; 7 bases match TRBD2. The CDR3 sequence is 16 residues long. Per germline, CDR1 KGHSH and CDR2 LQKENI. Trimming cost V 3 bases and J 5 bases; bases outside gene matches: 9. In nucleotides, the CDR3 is TGTGCCAGCTCACCGCGGGAGTGGGGTGATACCGGGGAGCTGTTTTTT. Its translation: CASSPREWGDTGELFF.

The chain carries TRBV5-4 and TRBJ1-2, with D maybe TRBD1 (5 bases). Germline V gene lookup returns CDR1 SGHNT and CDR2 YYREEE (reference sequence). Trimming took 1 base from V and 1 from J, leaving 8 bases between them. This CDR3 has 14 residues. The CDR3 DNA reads TGTGCCAGCAGCTTGCAGGGAGATAACTATGGCTACACCTTC. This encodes CASSLQGDNYGYTF. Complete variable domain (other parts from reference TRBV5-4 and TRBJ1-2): ETGVTQSPTHLIKTRGQQVTLRCSSQSGHNTVSWYQQALGQGPQFIFQYYREEENGRGNFPPRFSGLQFPNYSSELNVNALELDDSALYLCASSLQGDNYGYTFGSGTRLTVV.

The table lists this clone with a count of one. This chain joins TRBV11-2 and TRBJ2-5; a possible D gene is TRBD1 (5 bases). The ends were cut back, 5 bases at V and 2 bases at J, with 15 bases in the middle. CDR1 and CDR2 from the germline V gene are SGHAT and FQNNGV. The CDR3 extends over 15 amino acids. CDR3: CASSAGAAPQETQYF. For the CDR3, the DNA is TGTGCCAGCAGCGCTGGGGCAGCTCCTCAAGAGACCCAGTACTTC.